The sequence of this T cell receptor (beta chain) was determined in a study of blood T cell repertoires in COVID-19. Produced via immunoSEQ multiplex PCR; TCRdb's table is partial and in-frame only. This sample has approximately 88,000 clones, with around 76% found just once. This TCR was sampled from a woman older than 75 with active or convalescent COVID-19. Input material: peripheral blood.

The CDR3 spells CASRADSGNTIYF. The CDR3 DNA follows: TGTGCCAGCAGGGCAGACTCTGGAAACACCATATATTTT. The V and J genes are TRBV7-3 and TRBJ1-3; no firm D call. Trimming left V 6 bases short and J 0 bases short, with 6 bases between. This CDR3 is built from 13 residues. CDR1 SGHTA and CDR2 FQGTGA come from the germline V gene.